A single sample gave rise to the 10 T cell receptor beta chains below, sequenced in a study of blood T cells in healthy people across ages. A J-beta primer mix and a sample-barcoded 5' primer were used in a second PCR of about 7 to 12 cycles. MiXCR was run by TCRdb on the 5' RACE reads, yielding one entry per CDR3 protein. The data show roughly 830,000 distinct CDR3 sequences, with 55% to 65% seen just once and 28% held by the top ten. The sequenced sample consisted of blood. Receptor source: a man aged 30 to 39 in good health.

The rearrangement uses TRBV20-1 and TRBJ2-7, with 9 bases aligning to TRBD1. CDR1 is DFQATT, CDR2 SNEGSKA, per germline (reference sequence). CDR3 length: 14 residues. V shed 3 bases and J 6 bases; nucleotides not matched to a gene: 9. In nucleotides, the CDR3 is TGCAGTGCTAGCGGGGACAGGGTATCGGGCGAGCAGTACTTC. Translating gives CSASGDRVSGEQYF.

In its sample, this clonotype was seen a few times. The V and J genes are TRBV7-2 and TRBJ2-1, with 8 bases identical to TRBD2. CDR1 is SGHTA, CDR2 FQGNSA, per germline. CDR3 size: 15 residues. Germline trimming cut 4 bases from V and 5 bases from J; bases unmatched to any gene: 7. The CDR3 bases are TGTGCCAGCAGCTCCGGGGGGGCCGCGGACAATGAGCAGTTCTTC. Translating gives CASSSGGAADNEQFF.

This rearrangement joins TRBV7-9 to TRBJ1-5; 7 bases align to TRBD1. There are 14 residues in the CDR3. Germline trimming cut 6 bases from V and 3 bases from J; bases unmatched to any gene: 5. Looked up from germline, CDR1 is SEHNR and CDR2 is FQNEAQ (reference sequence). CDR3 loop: CASRGDRSNQPQHF. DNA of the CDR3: TGTGCCAGCAGGGGGGACAGATCCAATCAGCCCCAGCATTTT.

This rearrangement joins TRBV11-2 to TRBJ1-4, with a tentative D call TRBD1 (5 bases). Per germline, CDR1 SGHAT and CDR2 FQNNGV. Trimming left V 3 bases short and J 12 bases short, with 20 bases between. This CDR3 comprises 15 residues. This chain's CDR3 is CASSLGTATLGELFF. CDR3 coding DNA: TGTGCCAGCAGCTTGGGGACGGCCACCCTCGGGGAACTGTTTTTT.

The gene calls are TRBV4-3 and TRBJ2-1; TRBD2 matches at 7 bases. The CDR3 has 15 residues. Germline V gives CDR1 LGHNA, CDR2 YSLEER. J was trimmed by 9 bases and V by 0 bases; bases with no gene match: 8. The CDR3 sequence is CASSQEGLAAGEQFF. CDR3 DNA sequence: TGCGCCAGCAGCCAAGAGGGGCTAGCGGCAGGTGAGCAGTTCTTC.

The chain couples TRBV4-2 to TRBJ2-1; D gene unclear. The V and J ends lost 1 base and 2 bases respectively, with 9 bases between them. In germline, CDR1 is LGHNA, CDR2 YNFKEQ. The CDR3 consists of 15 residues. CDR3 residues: CASSQGAWAYNEQFF. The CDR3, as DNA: TGTGCCAGCAGCCAAGGGGCCTGGGCCTACAATGAGCAGTTCTTC.

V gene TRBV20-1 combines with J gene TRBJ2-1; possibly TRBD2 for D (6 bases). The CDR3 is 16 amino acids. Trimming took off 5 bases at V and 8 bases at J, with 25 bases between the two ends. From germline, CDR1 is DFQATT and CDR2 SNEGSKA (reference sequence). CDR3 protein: CSAENLRDLPADEQFF. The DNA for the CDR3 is TGCAGTGCTGAAAACCTCCGGGACTTGCCTGCGGATGAGCAGTTCTTC.

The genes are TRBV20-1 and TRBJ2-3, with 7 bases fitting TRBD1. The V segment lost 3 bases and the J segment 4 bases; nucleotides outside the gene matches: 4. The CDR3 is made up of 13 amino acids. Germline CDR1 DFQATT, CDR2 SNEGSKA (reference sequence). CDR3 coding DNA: TGCAGTGCTAGCCCGCAGGGGGCAGATACGCAGTATTTT. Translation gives CSASPQGADTQYF.

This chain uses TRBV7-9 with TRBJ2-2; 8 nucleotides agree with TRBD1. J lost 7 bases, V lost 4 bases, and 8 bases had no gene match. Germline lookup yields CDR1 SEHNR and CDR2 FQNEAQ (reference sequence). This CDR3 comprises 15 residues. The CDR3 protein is CASSSPTGVSGELFF. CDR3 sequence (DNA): TGTGCCAGCAGCTCTCCGACAGGGGTGAGCGGGGAGCTGTTTTTT.

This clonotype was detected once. CDR3 nucleotide sequence: TGCGCCAGCAGCCAAGAGAGGATAACGGGTTTCGAGCAGTACTTC. It yields the protein CASSQERITGFEQYF. The V call is TRBV4-3, the J call TRBJ2-5, with unresolved D. The J call may be mistaken, given a closer DNA end match to TRBJ2-7. This CDR3 has 15 amino acids. Germline assignment: CDR1 LGHNA and CDR2 YSLEER.